The clone carrying this T cell receptor beta chain showed up many times. Its antigen is unidentified. There were only Caucasian adults among the donors, and all lived in Nashville, Tennessee. This record belongs to a study of shared clonotypes between healthy human individuals. Study-wide background: Those who served as donors were a couple of women and a few men between the ages of 18 and 49. Study-wide findings and caveats: Collection of samples was limited to blood; tissue repertoires likely differ.

The CDR3 has 18 residues. CDR1 and CDR2 from the germline V gene are MNHEY and SMNVEV (reference sequence). Trimming stripped 6 bases from V and 0 bases from J, with 21 bases between. The quantity of DNA used in unsorted PBMC replicate PCRs was 300 ng, corresponding to 25,000 to 35,000 T cell genomes. TCRdb keeps only in-frame clones here, not all; method: immunoSEQ multiplex PCR. The profile shows 400,000 to 500,000 clones, roughly 85% of them singletons. J is TRBJ1-5 and V is TRBV27; D call uncertain. The TCR originated in a woman in her thirties or forties in good health. Some clones in this sample may be carry-over from other donors' samples. Input material: PBMCs. The CDR3 DNA sequence: TGTGCCAGCAGCCTAGGTTTCGACCCTTCCTTTAGCAATCAGCCCCAGCATTTT. It codes for CASSLGFDPSFSNQPQHF.